Reported below is one T cell receptor beta chain. No antigen is known for it. Primed by a sample-barcoded 5' primer and a J-beta primer mix, a second PCR proceeded for 7 to 11 cycles. With 12 random nucleotides, a template-switch adaptor tagged each individual cDNA molecule. MiXCR, run by TCRdb on the 5' RACE reads, gives a single entry per CDR3 protein. The repertoire holds 1.8 million or so distinct CDR3 sequences, with about 39% as singletons. Germline CDR1 reads PRHDT; CDR2 reads FYEKMQ (reference sequence). CDR3 length: 15 amino acids. V lost 4 bases, J lost 2 bases, and 14 bases lay in between. These data originate in a study of blood T cells in healthy people across ages. The study's findings and limits: No one knew whether donors had CMV, which possibly confounded expanded clonotype changes.

The donors, healthy Caucasians from Russia, were aged roughly 6 to 100. The clonotype originates from a human donor in good health. Source material: blood. The chain carries TRBV13 and TRBJ1-1; D is uncertain. As DNA, the CDR3 is TGTGCCAGCAGCTCGCCCAGGACGGAAAACACTGAAGCTTTCTTT. Translating it yields CASSSPRTENTEAFF.